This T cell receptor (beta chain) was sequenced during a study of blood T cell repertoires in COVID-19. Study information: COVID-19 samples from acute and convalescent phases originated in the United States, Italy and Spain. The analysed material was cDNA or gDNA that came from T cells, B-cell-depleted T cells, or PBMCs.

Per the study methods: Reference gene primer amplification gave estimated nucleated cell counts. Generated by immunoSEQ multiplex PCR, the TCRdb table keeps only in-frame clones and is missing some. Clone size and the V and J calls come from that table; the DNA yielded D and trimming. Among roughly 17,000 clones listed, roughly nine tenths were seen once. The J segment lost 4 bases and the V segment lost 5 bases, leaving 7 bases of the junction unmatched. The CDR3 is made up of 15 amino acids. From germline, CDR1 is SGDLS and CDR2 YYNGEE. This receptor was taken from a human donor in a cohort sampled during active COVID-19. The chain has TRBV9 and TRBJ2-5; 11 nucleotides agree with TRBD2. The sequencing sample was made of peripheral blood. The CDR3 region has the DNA TGTGCCAGCAGTGAACTAGCGGGAGTCGTAGAGACCCAGTACTTC. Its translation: CASSELAGVVETQYF.